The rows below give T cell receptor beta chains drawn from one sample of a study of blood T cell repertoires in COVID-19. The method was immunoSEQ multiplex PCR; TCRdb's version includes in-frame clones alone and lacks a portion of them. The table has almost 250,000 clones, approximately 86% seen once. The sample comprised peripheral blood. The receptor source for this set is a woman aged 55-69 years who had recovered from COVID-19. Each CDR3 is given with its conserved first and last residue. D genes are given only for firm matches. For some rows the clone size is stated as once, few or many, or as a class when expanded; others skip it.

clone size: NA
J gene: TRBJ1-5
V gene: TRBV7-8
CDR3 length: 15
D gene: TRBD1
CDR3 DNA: TGTGCCAGCAGCTCCCGGACAGGGGGCTATCAGCCCCAGCATTTT
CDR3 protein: CASSSRTGGYQPQHF

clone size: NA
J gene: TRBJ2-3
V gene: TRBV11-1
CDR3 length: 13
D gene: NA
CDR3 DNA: TGTGCCAGCAGCTTCGTGGGGCCAGATACGCAGTATTTT
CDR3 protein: CASSFVGPDTQYF

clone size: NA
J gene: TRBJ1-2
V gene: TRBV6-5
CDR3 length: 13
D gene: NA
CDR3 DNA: TGTGCCAGCCGAGAACCTCAGGGGTTTGGCTACACCTTC
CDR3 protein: CASREPQGFGYTF

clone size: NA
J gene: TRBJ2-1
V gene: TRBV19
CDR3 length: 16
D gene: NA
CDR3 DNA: TGTGCCAGTAGTATCGTAAGCGGCGGCCTCTACAATGAGCAGTTCTTC
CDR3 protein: CASSIVSGGLYNEQFF

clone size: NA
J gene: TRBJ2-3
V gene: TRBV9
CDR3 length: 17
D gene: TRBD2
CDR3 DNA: TGTGCCAGCAGCGTAATCGCTACGGGGGGGTCCACAGATACGCAGTATTTT
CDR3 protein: CASSVIATGGSTDTQYF

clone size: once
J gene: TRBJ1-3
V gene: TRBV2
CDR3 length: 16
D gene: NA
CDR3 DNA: TGTGCCAGCAGTGATCTTTGGGGCCTCTCTGGAAACACCATATATTTT
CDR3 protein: CASSDLWGLSGNTIYF

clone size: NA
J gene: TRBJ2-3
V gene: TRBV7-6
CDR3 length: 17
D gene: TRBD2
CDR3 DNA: TGTGCCAGCAGCCCCCTCGGGTGGGGGGGGAGCACAGATACGCAGTATTTT
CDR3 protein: CASSPLGWGGSTDTQYF

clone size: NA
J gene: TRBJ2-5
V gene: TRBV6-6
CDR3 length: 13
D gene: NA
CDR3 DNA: TGTGCCAGCAGTCCTCGACAGGTCGGGACCCAGTACTTC
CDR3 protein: CASSPRQVGTQYF

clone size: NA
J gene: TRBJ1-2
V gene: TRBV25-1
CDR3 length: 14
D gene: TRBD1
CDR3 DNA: TGTGCCAGTACCGGGACAGGGGCTTTCTATGGCTACACCTTC
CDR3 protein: CASTGTGAFYGYTF

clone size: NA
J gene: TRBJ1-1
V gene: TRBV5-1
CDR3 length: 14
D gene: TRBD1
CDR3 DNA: TGCGCCAGCAGCGTAGACAGGGCGAACACTGAAGCTTTCTTT
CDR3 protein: CASSVDRANTEAFF

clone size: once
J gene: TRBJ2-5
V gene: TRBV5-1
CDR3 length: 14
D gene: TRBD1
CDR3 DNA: TGCGCCAGCAGCTATCAGGGGGATGTCGAGACCCAGTACTTC
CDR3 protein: CASSYQGDVETQYF

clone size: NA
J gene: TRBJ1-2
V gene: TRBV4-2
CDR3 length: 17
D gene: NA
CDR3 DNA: TGTGCCAGCAGCCAAGATAAGGCTTGGACAGCTAACTATGGCTACACCTTC
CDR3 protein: CASSQDKAWTANYGYTF

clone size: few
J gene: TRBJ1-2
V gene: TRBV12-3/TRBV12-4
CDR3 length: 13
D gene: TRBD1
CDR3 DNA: TGTGCCAGCAGTTACAGGGGGCCCTATGGCTACACCTTC
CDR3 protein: CASSYRGPYGYTF

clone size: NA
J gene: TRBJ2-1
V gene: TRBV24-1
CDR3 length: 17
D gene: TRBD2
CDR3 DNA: TGTGCCACCAGTGAAGGCCGGACTAGCGGGGGCTTAAATGAGCAGTTCTTC
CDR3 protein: CATSEGRTSGGLNEQFF

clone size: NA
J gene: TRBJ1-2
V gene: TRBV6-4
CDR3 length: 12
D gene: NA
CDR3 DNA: TGTGCCAGCAGTGATCGGGTTAATGGCTACACCTTC
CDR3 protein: CASSDRVNGYTF

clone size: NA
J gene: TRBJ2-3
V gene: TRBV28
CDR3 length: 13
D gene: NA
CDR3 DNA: TGTGCCAGCAGGTGGACTAGCACAGATACGCAGTATTTT
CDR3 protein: CASRWTSTDTQYF

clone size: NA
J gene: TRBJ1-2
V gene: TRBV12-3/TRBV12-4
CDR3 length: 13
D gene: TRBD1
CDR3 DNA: TGTGCCAGCAGGTCAGGGGGGCACGGTGGCTACACCTTC
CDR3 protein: CASRSGGHGGYTF

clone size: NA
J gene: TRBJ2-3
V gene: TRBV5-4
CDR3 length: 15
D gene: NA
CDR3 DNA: TGTGCCAGCAGCTTGGGAGGGCAATATGCAGATACGCAGTATTTT
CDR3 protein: CASSLGGQYADTQYF

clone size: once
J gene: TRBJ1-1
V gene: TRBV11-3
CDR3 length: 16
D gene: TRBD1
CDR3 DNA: TGTGCCAGCAGCTTAGATGGGACAGGTCTGAACACTGAAGCTTTCTTT
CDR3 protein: CASSLDGTGLNTEAFF

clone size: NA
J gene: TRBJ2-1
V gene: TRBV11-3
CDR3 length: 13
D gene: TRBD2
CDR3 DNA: TGTGCCAGCAGCTTATTAAACGGGGGGAAGCAGTTCTTC
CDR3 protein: CASSLLNGGKQFF

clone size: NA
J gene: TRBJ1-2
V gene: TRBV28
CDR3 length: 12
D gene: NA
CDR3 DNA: TGTGCCAGCAGTCAGGGTTTCTATGGCTACACCTTC
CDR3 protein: CASSQGFYGYTF

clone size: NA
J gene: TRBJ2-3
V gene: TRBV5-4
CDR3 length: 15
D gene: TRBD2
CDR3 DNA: TGTGCCAGCAGCTCGCAAGCGGGGGGCACAGATACGCAGTATTTT
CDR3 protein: CASSSQAGGTDTQYF

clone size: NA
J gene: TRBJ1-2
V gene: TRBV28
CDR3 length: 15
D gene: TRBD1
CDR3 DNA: TGTGCCAGCAGTTTACCAGGGGGTCCGAACTATGGCTACACCTTC
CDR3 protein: CASSLPGGPNYGYTF

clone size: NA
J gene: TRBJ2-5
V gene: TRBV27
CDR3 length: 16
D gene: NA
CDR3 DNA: TGTGCCAGCAGTTTAGGACTGGCCCCTAGGTCAGAGACCCAGTACTTC
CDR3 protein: CASSLGLAPRSETQYF

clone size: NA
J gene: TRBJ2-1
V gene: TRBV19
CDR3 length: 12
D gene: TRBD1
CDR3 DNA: TGTGCCAGTAGTGACAGGGACAATGAGCAGTTCTTC
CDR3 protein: CASSDRDNEQFF

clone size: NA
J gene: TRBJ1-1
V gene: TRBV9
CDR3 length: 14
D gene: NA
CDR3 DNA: TGTGCCAGCAGCGTAGATTCCAGGGGCACTGAAGCTTTCTTT
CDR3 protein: CASSVDSRGTEAFF

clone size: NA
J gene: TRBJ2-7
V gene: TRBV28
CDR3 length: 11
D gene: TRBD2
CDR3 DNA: TGTGCCAGCACACGGGGGGTCGAGCAGTACTTC
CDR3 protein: CASTRGVEQYF

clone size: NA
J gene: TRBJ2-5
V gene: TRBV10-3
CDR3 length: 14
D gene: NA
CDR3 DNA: TGTGCCATCAGGACACAGACAGGAGAAGAGACCCAGTACTTC
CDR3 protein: CAIRTQTGEETQYF

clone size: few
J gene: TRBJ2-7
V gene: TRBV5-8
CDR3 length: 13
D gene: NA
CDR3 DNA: TGTGCCAGCAGCCCCTTCGTAGACTACGAGCAGTACTTC
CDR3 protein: CASSPFVDYEQYF

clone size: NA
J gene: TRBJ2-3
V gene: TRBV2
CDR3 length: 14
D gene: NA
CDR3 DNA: TGTGCCAGCCTTCTAGCAGAATGGACAGATACGCAGTATTTT
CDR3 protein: CASLLAEWTDTQYF

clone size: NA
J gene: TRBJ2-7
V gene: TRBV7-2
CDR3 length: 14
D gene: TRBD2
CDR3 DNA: TGTGCCAGCAGGGGAACAGCGGGGGGCGGTCAGCAGTACTTC
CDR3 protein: CASRGTAGGGQQYF

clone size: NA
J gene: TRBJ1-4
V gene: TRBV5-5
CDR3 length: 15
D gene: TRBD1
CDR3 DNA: TGTGCCAGCAGCTTGTATGGGACAGGGGATGAAAAACTGTTTTTT
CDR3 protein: CASSLYGTGDEKLFF

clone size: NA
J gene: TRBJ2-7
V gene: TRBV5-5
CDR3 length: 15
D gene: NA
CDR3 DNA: TGTGCCAGCAGCTTGGGAGGGAATCCCTCCTACGAGCAGTACTTC
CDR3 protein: CASSLGGNPSYEQYF

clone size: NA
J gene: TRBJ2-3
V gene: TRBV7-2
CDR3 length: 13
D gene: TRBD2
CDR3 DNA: TGTGCCAGCAGCATCGGACTAGTAGATACGCAGTATTTT
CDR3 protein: CASSIGLVDTQYF

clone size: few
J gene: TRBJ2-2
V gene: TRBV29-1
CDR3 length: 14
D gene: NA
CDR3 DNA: TGCAGCGTCCCCATCGGGGGGAACACCGGGGAGCTGTTTTTT
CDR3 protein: CSVPIGGNTGELFF

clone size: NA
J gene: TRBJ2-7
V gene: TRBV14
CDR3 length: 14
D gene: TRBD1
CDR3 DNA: TGTGCCAGCTACAGGGGACAGGGGTGGGATGAGCAGTACTTC
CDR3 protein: CASYRGQGWDEQYF

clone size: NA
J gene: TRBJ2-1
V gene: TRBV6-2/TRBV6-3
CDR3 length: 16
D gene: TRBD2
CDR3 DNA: TGTGCCAGCAGTTACGCTAGCGGGGGGGCCTACAATGAGCAGTTCTTC
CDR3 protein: CASSYASGGAYNEQFF

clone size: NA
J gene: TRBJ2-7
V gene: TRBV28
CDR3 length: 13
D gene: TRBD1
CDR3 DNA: TGTGCCAGCCGGGACAGGGCAATCTACGAGCAGTACTTC
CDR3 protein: CASRDRAIYEQYF

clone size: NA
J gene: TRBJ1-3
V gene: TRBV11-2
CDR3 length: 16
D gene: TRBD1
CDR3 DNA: TGTGCCAGCAGCTTAGTGAGGGGGCGCCTGGGAAACACCATATATTTT
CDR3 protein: CASSLVRGRLGNTIYF

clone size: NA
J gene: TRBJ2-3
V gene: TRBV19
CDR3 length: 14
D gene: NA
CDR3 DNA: TGTGCCAGTAGTAGCCCAGGGGTCGCAGATACGCAGTATTTT
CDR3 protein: CASSSPGVADTQYF

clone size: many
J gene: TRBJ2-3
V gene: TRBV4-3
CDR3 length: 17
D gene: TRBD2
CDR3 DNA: TGCGCCAGCAGCCAAGACGGGCGGGGGGCCTTCACAGATACGCAGTATTTT
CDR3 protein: CASSQDGRGAFTDTQYF

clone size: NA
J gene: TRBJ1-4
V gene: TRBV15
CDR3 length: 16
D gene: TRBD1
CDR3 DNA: TGTGCCACCAGCAGAGACCGGACAGGGGGAAGCGAAAAACTGTTTTTT
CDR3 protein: CATSRDRTGGSEKLFF

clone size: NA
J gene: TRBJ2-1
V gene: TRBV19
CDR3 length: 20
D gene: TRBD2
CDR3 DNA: TGTGCCAGTAGTATAGATCGACGGGTAGCGGGGGACCCCCGGGGGAATGAGCAGTTCTTC
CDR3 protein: CASSIDRRVAGDPRGNEQFF

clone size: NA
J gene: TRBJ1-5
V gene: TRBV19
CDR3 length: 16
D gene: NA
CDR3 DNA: TGTGCCAGTAGCCCCGGGCAGGGTGGTGCCCATCAGCCCCAGCATTTT
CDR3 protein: CASSPGQGGAHQPQHF

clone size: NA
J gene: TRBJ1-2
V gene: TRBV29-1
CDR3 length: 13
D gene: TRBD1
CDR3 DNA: TGCAGCGCATGGGACAGGGGGCTCTATGGCTACACCTTC
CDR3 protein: CSAWDRGLYGYTF

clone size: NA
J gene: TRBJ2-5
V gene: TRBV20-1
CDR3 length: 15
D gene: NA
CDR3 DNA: TGCAGTGCTAGTAGCCAACAGGGAGCACAAGAGACCCAGTACTTC
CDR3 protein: CSASSQQGAQETQYF